This TCR beta chain was found in a study of shared clonotypes between healthy human individuals. On the study more broadly: CD4 naive and memory got three plates each, CD8 naive two, CD8 memory one.

CD45RO-negative CD8 cells positively selected for CCR7 made up the naive population, which excluded terminally differentiated effector memory CD45RA+ cells. The V gene's germline CDR1 is SGHAT and CDR2 FQNNGV. Germline trimming cut 1 base from V and 2 bases from J; bases unmatched to any gene: 4. The CDR3 contains 16 residues. Assay: immunoSEQ multiplex PCR; the TCRdb copy retains only in-frame clones and omits some. The repertoire holds approximately 810,000 clones, with around 92% as singletons. This rearrangement joins TRBV11-2 to TRBJ1-4; 7 bases fit TRBD1. The sequenced material came from naive CD8+ T cells sorted from blood. This clonotype was obtained from a man aged 25 to 40 in good health. The CDR3 loop is CASSLGPGQTNEKLFF. The CDR3 DNA reads as TGTGCCAGCAGCTTAGGACCGGGACAGACTAATGAAAAACTGTTTTTT.